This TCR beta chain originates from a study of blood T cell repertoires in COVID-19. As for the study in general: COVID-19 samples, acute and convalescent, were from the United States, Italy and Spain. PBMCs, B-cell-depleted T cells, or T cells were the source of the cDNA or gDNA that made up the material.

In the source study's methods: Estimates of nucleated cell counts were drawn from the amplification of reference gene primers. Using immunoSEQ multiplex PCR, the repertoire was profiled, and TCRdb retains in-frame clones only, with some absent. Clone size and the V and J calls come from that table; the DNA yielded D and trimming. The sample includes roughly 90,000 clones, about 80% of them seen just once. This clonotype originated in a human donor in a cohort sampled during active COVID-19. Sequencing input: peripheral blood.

The CDR3 nucleotides read TGTGCCAGCAGCTCAACTAGGACGTTCACCGGGGAGCTGTTTTTT. Its translation is CASSSTRTFTGELFF. This chain links TRBV5-5 with TRBJ2-2; tentatively, D is TRBD2 (5 bases). Looked up from germline, CDR1 is SGHKS and CDR2 is YYEKEE (reference sequence). The V gene lost 3 bases and the J gene lost 4 bases, with 13 bases spanning the gap. The CDR3 length is 15 residues.